This TCR beta chain is from a study of naive and memory T cell subsets. Study observations and caveats: Naive repertoires, especially CD8, held a few larger clonotypes, possibly memory cells re-expressing CD45RA.

The CDR3 is 15 residues long. The V and J ends lost 5 bases and 6 bases, in that order; junction bases with no gene match: 9. The germline gives CDR1 MNHEY, CDR2 SVGAGI. Worth noting for this clonotype: The antigen is unknown. No conserved phenylalanine or tryptophan is present at the end of the CDR3, so a read error is the likely explanation.

Two oligonucleotides, mixed equimolar, formed the beta constant-region primer covering TRBC1 and TRBC2. Ligated cDNA was amplified by four rounds of PCR with nested alpha and beta constant-region primers and SP2. TCRdb reprocessed the UMI-ligation and nested PCR reads with MiXCR, giving one entry per CDR3 protein. Among about 150,000 distinct CDR3 sequences listed, 22% were seen once. Four subsets defined by CD45RA and CD27 were sorted after CD3, CD4, CD8 and live/dead staining. The chain carries TRBV6-5 and TRBJ2-1; 8 bases fit TRBD2. The TCR comes from a human donor in good health. Sequences were obtained from naive CD4+ T cells from blood. The DNA of the CDR3 is TGTGCCAGCAGTCCCGGACTAGCCCACGCCAATGAGCAGTTCTCC. This gives the protein CASSPGLAHANEQFS.